The 29 T cell receptor beta chains below come from one sample, sequenced in a study of blood T cell repertoires in COVID-19. TCRdb's table, derived via immunoSEQ multiplex PCR, lists solely in-frame clones and lacks some. The sample lists 180,000 or so clones, 85% to 90% occurring once. Sample: peripheral blood. Receptors originate from a woman aged 55 to 70 with COVID-19, enrolled during active disease.

This clone was observed a single time. The chain employs TRBV10-3 and TRBJ1-6, with D tentatively TRBD1 (5 bases). Germline V CDR1 and CDR2: ENHRY, SYGVKD. This CDR3 spans 15 amino acids. The V and J ends lost 5 bases and 5 bases respectively, with 13 bases between them. CDR3: CAISQGGVDNSPLHF. CDR3 DNA: TGTGCCATCAGTCAGGGCGGGGTAGATAATTCACCCCTCCACTTT.

This clone came up once. The chain carries TRBV6-2 or TRBV6-3 and TRBJ1-4, with 7 bases identical to TRBD1. With V trimmed by 0 bases and J by 8 bases, 6 bases remained unmatched. This CDR3 contains 15 residues. Looked up from germline, CDR1 is MNHEY and CDR2 is SVGEGT. CDR3 nucleotides: TGTGCCAGCAGTTACTCATCAAGGGGGCAGGAAAAACTGTTTTTT. The encoded protein is CASSYSSRGQEKLFF.

V usage is TRBV7-2 and J usage is TRBJ1-1; D might be TRBD1 (6 bases). V was shortened by 1 base and J by 0 bases, with 9 bases between the two germline ends. The CDR3 length is 15 residues. Germline V gene lookup returns CDR1 SGHTA and CDR2 FQGNSA. CDR3 region: CASSLVAGVNTEAFF. CDR3 sequence (DNA): TGTGCCAGCAGCTTAGTAGCAGGGGTGAACACTGAAGCTTTCTTT.

This clone was seen a single time. CDR3 in amino acids: CASSLNGEQPQHF. The CDR3 DNA follows: TGTGCCAGCAGCTTGAACGGAGAGCAGCCCCAGCATTTT. The chain employs TRBV5-5 and TRBJ1-5; D is undetermined. V was trimmed by 1 base and J by 7 bases, leaving 9 bases between them. CDR3 length: 13 residues. Germline V gene lookup returns CDR1 SGHKS and CDR2 YYEKEE (reference sequence).

CDR3 nucleotides: TGTGCCAGCAGTGCCAAGACAGTTGCCGGGGAGCTGTTTTTT. It specifies CASSAKTVAGELFF. This rearrangement joins TRBV27 to TRBJ2-2; a possible D gene is TRBD1 (5 bases). V was trimmed by 5 bases and J by 6 bases, leaving 13 bases between them. CDR3 length: 14 residues. In germline, CDR1 is MNHEY, CDR2 SMNVEV (reference sequence).

V is TRBV24-1 and J is TRBJ1-2, with D tentatively TRBD1 (5 bases). The CDR3 covers 12 residues. Germline lookup yields CDR1 KGHDR and CDR2 SFDVKD. Trimming took off 5 bases at V and 2 bases at J, with 5 bases between the two ends. Here the CDR3 reads CATSAGNYGYTF. The CDR3, as DNA: TGTGCCACCAGTGCAGGGAACTATGGCTACACCTTC.

V is TRBV10-1 and J is TRBJ1-4; maybe TRBD1 (6 bases). The germline CDR1 and CDR2 sequences are WNHNN and SYGVQD (reference sequence). Trimming removed 2 bases at V and 8 bases at J, with 6 bases between. The CDR3 is made up of 12 amino acids. As DNA, the CDR3 is TGCGCCAGCAGTGAGGGGGGCGAAAAACTGTTTTTT. It specifies CASSEGGEKLFF.

The genes are TRBV9 and TRBJ2-7; maybe TRBD1 (5 bases). CDR1 SGDLS and CDR2 YYNGEE come from the germline V gene. The CDR3 runs 15 residues. The V end lost 0 bases, the J end lost 1 base, and 11 bases lay between the germline ends. The CDR3 nucleotides are TGTGCCAGCAGCGTAGTGGACAACCCTTCCTACGAGCAGTACTTC. It is translated as CASSVVDNPSYEQYF.

The rearrangement joins TRBV11-3 to TRBJ1-1; 8 nucleotides align to TRBD1. J was trimmed by 3 bases and V by 2 bases; bases with no gene match: 5. Per germline, CDR1 SGHNT and CDR2 YENEEA. The CDR3 runs 15 residues. The CDR3 DNA is TGTGCCAGCAGCTTACGACAGGGGAGGGACACTGAAGCTTTCTTT. Encoded protein: CASSLRQGRDTEAFF. The whole variable domain, remainder taken from reference TRBV11-3 and TRBJ1-1, is EAGVVQSPRYKIIEKKQPVAFWCNPISGHNTLYWYLQNLGQGPELLIRYENEEAVDDSQLPKDRFSAERLKGVDSTLKIQPAELGDSAVYLCASSLRQGRDTEAFFGQGTRLTVV.

The CDR3 reads CASSFGTGDVNEQFF. The CDR3 coding sequence is TGTGCCAGCAGCTTTGGGACAGGGGATGTCAATGAGCAGTTCTTC. V and J are TRBV7-9 and TRBJ2-1; 10 bases align to TRBD1. The CDR3 has 15 residues. The germline CDR1 and CDR2 sequences are SEHNR and FQNEAQ (reference sequence). The J segment lost 6 bases and the V segment lost 3 bases, leaving 5 bases of the junction unmatched.

The chain links TRBV11-3 to TRBJ1-2; 7 nucleotides match TRBD1. The CDR3 is 14 amino acids. Trimming at V came to 7 bases and at J to 4 bases, leaving 9 bases not matched to a gene. CDR1 and CDR2 from the germline V gene are SGHNT and YENEEA. The CDR3 nucleotides read TGTGCCAGCACGAAGGCAGGGGGGACCTATGGCTACACCTTC. This sequence encodes CASTKAGGTYGYTF.

V gene TRBV9 combines with J gene TRBJ2-1, with 7 bases matching TRBD2. J was trimmed by 0 bases and V by 0 bases; bases with no gene match: 3. The CDR3 has 16 amino acids. Germline CDR1 reads SGDLS; CDR2 reads YYNGEE. CDR3 in amino acids: CASSVDGRASYNEQFF. The CDR3 DNA is TGTGCCAGCAGCGTAGATGGGAGGGCCTCCTACAATGAGCAGTTCTTC.

The rearrangement uses TRBV23-1 and TRBJ2-7, with D maybe TRBD1 (6 bases). TRBV23-1 is identified as an open reading frame with a role that is uncertain. V was cut by 10 bases and J by 5 bases, with 18 bases left in between. CDR3 size: 13 residues. CDR3 in amino acids: CAKVGTTFHEQYF. The CDR3 DNA reads as TGCGCCAAGGTCGGGACAACTTTCCACGAGCAGTACTTC.

The V call is TRBV30, the J call TRBJ2-3; perhaps TRBD2 as D (6 bases). CDR3 length equals 14 residues. Germline lookup yields CDR1 GTSNPN and CDR2 SVGIG (reference sequence). V was trimmed by 0 bases and J by 2 bases, leaving 9 bases between them. CDR3 sequence: CAWSVSGVTDTQYF. CDR3 DNA: TGTGCCTGGAGTGTATCGGGGGTCACAGATACGCAGTATTTT. The full variable domain, its missing parts supplied by reference TRBV30 and TRBJ2-3, is SQTIHQWPATLVQPVGSPLSLECTVEGTSNPNLYWYRQAAGRGLQLLFYSVGIGQISSEVPQNLSASRPQDRQFILSSKKLLLSDSGFYLCAWSVSGVTDTQYFGPGTRLTVL.

V usage is TRBV6-5 and J usage is TRBJ1-2; 7 nucleotides agree with TRBD1. Germline loops: CDR1 MNHEY, CDR2 SVGAGI. The CDR3 sequence is 14 residues long. V was pared by 5 bases and J by 4 bases, with 7 bases of the junction left unmatched. The CDR3 bases are TGTGCCAGCAGTCCCCGACAGGGAGGCTATGGCTACACCTTC. It codes for CASSPRQGGYGYTF.

The CDR3 sequence: CASRQTSLNTEAFF. CDR3 in DNA: TGTGCCAGCAGGCAGACATCCTTGAACACTGAAGCTTTCTTT. The chain joins TRBV6-5 to TRBJ1-1; D is undetermined. CDR3 length equals 14 residues. V lost 6 bases to trimming and J lost 0 bases, with 11 bases between them. Germline assignment: CDR1 MNHEY and CDR2 SVGAGI.

The chain recombines TRBV28 with TRBJ2-7; D possibly corresponds to TRBD1 (6 bases). CDR3 length equals 13 residues. Trimming pared 4 bases from V and 3 bases from J, leaving 10 bases between. The germline V gene encodes CDR1 MDHEN and CDR2 SYDVKM. In DNA form, the CDR3 reads TGTGCCAGCAGTTGGGGGACAAGCTACGAGCAGTACTTC. Translation gives CASSWGTSYEQYF.

This rearrangement joins TRBV27 to TRBJ1-1; TRBD1 might be the D (6 bases). This CDR3 comprises 11 residues. The V gene lost 10 bases and the J gene lost 10 bases, with 16 bases spanning the gap. Germline loops: CDR1 MNHEY, CDR2 SMNVEV (reference sequence). The CDR3 spells CATQRGTRAFF. The CDR3, as DNA: TGTGCCACCCAGAGGGGGACCCGAGCTTTCTTT.

The chain links TRBV19 to TRBJ2-2, with no clear D. This CDR3 region has 14 residues. Germline-derived CDR1 and CDR2 are LNHDA and SQIVND (reference sequence). With 2 bases removed from V and 4 bases from J, the gap between germline ends came to 8 bases. Here the CDR3 DNA reads TGTGCCAGTAGTATAATACTCCTCACCGGGGAGCTGTTTTTT. This gives the protein CASSIILLTGELFF.

This chain connects TRBV5-1 to TRBJ1-5; no clear D. The V end was cut by 5 bases, the J end by 0 bases, with 12 bases between. CDR3 length: 15 residues. Germline values: CDR1 SGHRS, CDR2 YFSETQ. The CDR3 loop reads CASRDGIYSNQPQHF. In nucleotides, the CDR3 is TGCGCCAGCAGGGACGGGATATATAGCAATCAGCCCCAGCATTTT.

V is TRBV11-3 and J is TRBJ2-1; 7 positions agree with TRBD2. Per the germline V gene, CDR1 is SGHNT and CDR2 is YENEEA. This CDR3 is 15 amino acids long. V lost 9 bases to trimming and J lost 8 bases; unmatched junction nucleotides: 16. CDR3 sequence: CASLKGRAGFDEQFF. DNA for the CDR3: TGTGCCAGTTTAAAGGGGAGGGCAGGGTTCGATGAGCAGTTCTTC.

This chain connects TRBV6-5 to TRBJ2-7; 10 bases align to TRBD2. After removal of 7 bases from V and 5 bases from J, the junction contained 5 bases not matched to a gene. Germline-derived CDR1 and CDR2 are MNHEY and SVGAGI. CDR3 length equals 13 residues. This CDR3 reads CASKELAGNEQYF. The CDR3 DNA is TGTGCCAGCAAGGAACTAGCGGGAAACGAGCAGTACTTC.

As to this clone: Other DNA sequences in the sample encode the same CDR3. The V and J genes are TRBV5-4 and TRBJ2-1, with 9 nucleotides matching TRBD2. The V and J ends lost 1 base and 4 bases, in that order; junction bases with no gene match: 3. The CDR3 has 15 amino acids. The V gene's germline CDR1 is SGHNT and CDR2 YYREEE (reference sequence). Here the CDR3 DNA reads TGTGCCAGCAGCTTGAGACTAGCGGCTTACAATGAGCAGTTCTTC. Its translation: CASSLRLAAYNEQFF.

J is TRBJ2-5 and V is TRBV29-1; 10 nucleotides align to TRBD2. The CDR3 contains 13 residues. Germline CDR1 SQVTM, CDR2 ANQGSEA. The V segment lost 6 bases and the J segment 6 bases; nucleotides outside the gene matches: 7. CDR3 region: CSVSSGRVQTQYF. CDR3 DNA: TGCAGCGTCTCTAGCGGGAGAGTGCAGACCCAGTACTTC.

The CDR3 loop reads CAWSKTPSLYGYTF. CDR3 DNA sequence: TGTGCCTGGAGTAAGACTCCGAGCCTTTATGGCTACACCTTC. V usage is TRBV30 and J usage is TRBJ1-2; D call uncertain. V lost 2 bases to trimming and J lost 5 bases, with 15 bases between them. The CDR3 consists of 14 residues. Germline V gives CDR1 GTSNPN, CDR2 SVGIG (reference sequence).

This chain connects TRBV6-5 to TRBJ2-1; 8 positions agree with TRBD2. The germline gives CDR1 MNHEY, CDR2 SVGAGI. This CDR3 spans 12 amino acids. V was clipped by 9 bases and J by 8 bases; unmatched bases: 6. The CDR3 coding sequence is TGTGCCAGTTCGCGGACTAGCCATGAGCAGTTCTTC. Translated, it gives CASSRTSHEQFF.

This clone was observed a single time. The chain couples TRBV6-5 to TRBJ1-2, with 8 bases identical to TRBD1. The ends lost 6 bases at V and 3 bases at J; junction bases unmatched: 9. This CDR3 region has 15 residues. Germline CDR1 reads MNHEY; CDR2 reads SVGAGI. The CDR3, as DNA: TGTGCCAGCAGGGTGAATGGACAGGGTGACTATGGCTACACCTTC. Protein: CASRVNGQGDYGYTF.

V gene TRBV7-3 combines with J gene TRBJ2-7, with D perhaps TRBD2 (5 bases). The V end was cut by 2 bases, the J end by 4 bases, with 15 bases between. The CDR3 totals 15 residues. The germline V gene encodes CDR1 SGHTA and CDR2 FQGTGA. Written as DNA, the CDR3 is TGTGCCAGCAGCTTACTAGCCTCTGAAAGGTACGAGCAGTACTTC. It is translated as CASSLLASERYEQYF.

The chain joins TRBV5-1 to TRBJ2-1; D might be TRBD2 (6 bases). CDR1 is SGHRS, CDR2 YFSETQ, per germline. The CDR3 loop spans 16 amino acids. The V end was cut by 0 bases, the J end by 8 bases, with 18 bases between. The CDR3 sequence: CASSLDFGGKGDEQFF. In DNA, the CDR3 is TGCGCCAGCAGCTTGGATTTCGGGGGTAAGGGTGATGAGCAGTTCTTC.